The source of this T cell receptor (beta chain) is a study of glioma-infiltrating T cells. Notes on the study in general: Above-expected tissue-blood divergence occurred in all gliomas, most in low-grade ones. Very few CDR3 sequences were shared between tissue and blood.

Amplification of TCR alpha and beta CDR3 regions from RNA used iRepertoire nested multiplex PCR. Input was roughly 85-450 ng of tissue mRNA or PBMC total RNA. TCRdb fed the multiplex PCR reads into MiXCR, producing one record per CDR3 protein. The sample has about 200,000 distinct CDR3 sequences, roughly a third seen once. This clonotype turned up a few times. What it recognizes is unknown. The CDR3 is 13 residues long. V dropped 5 bases and J dropped 7 bases, with 12 bases sitting between them. CDR1 is LNHDA and CDR2 is SQIVND in the germline V gene (reference sequence). Sequencing used glioma tissue, nonneoplastic brain tissue, or PBMCs (not recorded which). The genes are TRBV19 and TRBJ1-5; tentative D call: TRBD1 (5 bases). This TCR derives from a human donor with low-grade glioma or glioblastoma, undergoing nonglioma brain surgery, or in good health (not recorded which). CDR3 loop: CASSGFQGQPQHF. The CDR3 bases are TGTGCCAGTAGTGGATTCCAGGGACAGCCCCAGCATTTT.